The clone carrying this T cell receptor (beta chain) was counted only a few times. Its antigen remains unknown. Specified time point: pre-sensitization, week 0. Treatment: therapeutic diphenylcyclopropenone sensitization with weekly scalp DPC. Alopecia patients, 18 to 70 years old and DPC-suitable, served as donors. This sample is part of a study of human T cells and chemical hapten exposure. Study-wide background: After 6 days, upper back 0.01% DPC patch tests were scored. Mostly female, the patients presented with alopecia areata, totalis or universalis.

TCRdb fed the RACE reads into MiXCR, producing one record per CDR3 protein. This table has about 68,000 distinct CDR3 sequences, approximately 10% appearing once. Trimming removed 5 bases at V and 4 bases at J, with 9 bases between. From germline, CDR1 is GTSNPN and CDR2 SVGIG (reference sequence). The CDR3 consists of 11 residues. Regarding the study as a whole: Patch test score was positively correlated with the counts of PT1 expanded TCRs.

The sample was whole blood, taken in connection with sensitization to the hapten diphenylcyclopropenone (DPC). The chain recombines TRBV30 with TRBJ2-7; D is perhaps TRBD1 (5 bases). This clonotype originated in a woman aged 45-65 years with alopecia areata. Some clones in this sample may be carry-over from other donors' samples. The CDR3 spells CAWGAGYEQYF. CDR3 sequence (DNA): TGTGCCTGGGGGGCAGGGTACGAGCAGTACTTC.